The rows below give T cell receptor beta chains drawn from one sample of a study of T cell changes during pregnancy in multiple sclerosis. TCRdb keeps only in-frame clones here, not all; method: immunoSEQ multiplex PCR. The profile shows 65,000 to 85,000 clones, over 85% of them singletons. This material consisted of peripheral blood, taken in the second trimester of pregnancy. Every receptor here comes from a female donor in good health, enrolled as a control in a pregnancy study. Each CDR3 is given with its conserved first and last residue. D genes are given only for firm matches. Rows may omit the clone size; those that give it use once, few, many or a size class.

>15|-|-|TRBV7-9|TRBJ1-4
TGTGCCAGCAGCCGAGCGGTTTCCACTAATGAAAAACTGTTTTTT
CASSRAVSTNEKLFF
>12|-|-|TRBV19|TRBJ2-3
TGTGCCAGTAGTACCATCACAGATACGCAGTATTTT
CASSTITDTQYF
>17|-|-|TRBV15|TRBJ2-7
TGTGCCACCAGCAGAGATCAGGGGGGTGGAATCCCCTACGAGCAGTACTTC
CATSRDQGGGIPYEQYF
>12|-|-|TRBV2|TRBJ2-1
TGTGCCAGCAGTCGACACTACAATGAGCAGTTCTTC
CASSRHYNEQFF
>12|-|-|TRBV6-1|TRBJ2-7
TGTGCCACCCTACAGGGACCCTACGAGCAGTACTTC
CATLQGPYEQYF
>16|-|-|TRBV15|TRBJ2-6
TGTGCCACCAGCAGAGGCACAGTCTCTGGGGCCAACGTCCTGACTTTC
CATSRGTVSGANVLTF
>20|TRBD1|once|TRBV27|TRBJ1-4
TGTGCCAGCAGGACTACCCGACCCGGGACAGGGGTTATAGTGGGAGAAAAACTGTTTTTT
CASRTTRPGTGVIVGEKLFF
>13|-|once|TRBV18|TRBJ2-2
TGTGCCAGCTCACCACAAAACAGCGGGGAGCTGTTTTTT
CASSPQNSGELFF
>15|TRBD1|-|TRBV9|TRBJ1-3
TGTGCCAGCAGCGTAGATGGGGACAGGGTAAACACCATATATTTT
CASSVDGDRVNTIYF
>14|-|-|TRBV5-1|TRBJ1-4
TGCGCCAGCAGCCCCGGGGGAGTCAATGAAAAACTGTTTTTT
CASSPGGVNEKLFF
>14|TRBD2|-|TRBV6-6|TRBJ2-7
TGTGCCAGCAGTCCAACTAGCGTGATGGGGGAGCAGTACTTC
CASSPTSVMGEQYF
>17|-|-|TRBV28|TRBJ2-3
TGTGCCAGCAGCTCTCCGACGGGACTGACTAGCACAGATACGCAGTATTTT
CASSSPTGLTSTDTQYF
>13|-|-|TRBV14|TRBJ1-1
TGTGCCAGCAGCGGACAGATGAACACTGAAGCTTTCTTT
CASSGQMNTEAFF
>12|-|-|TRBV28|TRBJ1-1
TGTGCCAGCAGGTCCGGGGTGGTTGAAGCTTTCTTT
CASRSGVVEAFF
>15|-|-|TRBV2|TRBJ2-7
TGTGCCAGCAGTGAAGCGCTTCCAGCGGGCTACGAGCAGTACTTC
CASSEALPAGYEQYF
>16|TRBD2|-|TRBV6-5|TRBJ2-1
TGTGCCAGCAGTTACTCGAGCGGGAGTTCCTACAATGAGCAGTTCTTC
CASSYSSGSSYNEQFF
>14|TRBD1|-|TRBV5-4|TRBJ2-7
TGTGCCAGCAGACGGGACAGACGGATGGACGAGCAGTACTTC
CASRRDRRMDEQYF
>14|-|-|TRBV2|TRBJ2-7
TGTGCCAGCAGTGAAGCGCGGGGTCGCCACGAGCAGTACTTC
CASSEARGRHEQYF
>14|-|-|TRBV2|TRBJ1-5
TGTGCCAGCAGTGGCGGTTCGGGAACGCGCCCCCAGCATTTT
CASSGGSGTRPQHF
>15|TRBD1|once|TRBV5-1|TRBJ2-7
TGCGCCAGCAGAGACTATCTTACAGGGGCCGGCGAGCAGTACTTC
CASRDYLTGAGEQYF
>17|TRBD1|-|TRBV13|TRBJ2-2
TGTGCCAGCAGCTTAGGCCGGACAGGGGTGCGCACCGGGGAGCTGTTTTTT
CASSLGRTGVRTGELFF
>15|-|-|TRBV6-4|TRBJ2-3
TGTGCCAGCAGTGTAGTAGGAGGGTCCACAGATACGCAGTATTTT
CASSVVGGSTDTQYF
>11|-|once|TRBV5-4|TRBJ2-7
TGTGCCAGCAGCAACAGCTACGAGCAGTACTTC
CASSNSYEQYF
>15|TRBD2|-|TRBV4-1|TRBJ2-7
TGCGCCAGCAGCCCGAGACTAGCGGGAGTGAACGAGCAGTACTTC
CASSPRLAGVNEQYF
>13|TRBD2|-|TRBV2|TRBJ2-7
TGTGCCAGCCGGGGGGGGGAAGCTTACGAGCAGTACTTC
CASRGGEAYEQYF
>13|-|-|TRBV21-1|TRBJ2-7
TGTGCCAGCAGAGGGACAGGGGTCTGCGAGCAGTACTTC
CASRGTGVCEQYF
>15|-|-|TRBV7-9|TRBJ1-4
TGTGCCAGCACCTACGGCGGGGATCCTAATGAAAAACTGTTTTTT
CASTYGGDPNEKLFF
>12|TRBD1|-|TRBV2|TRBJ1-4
TGTGCCAGCAGCGCCGACAGGGAATCACTGTTTTTT
CASSADRESLFF
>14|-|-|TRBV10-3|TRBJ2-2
TGTGCCAGCGCAGAAAGCGGGAACACCGGGGAGCTGTTTTTT
CASAESGNTGELFF
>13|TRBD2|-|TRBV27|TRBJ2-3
TGTGCCAGCAGTTTAGCAGCGGGAGCTCCGCAGTATTTT
CASSLAAGAPQYF
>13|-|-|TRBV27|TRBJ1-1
TGTGCCAGCAGTTGGACTGAGAACACTGAAGCTTTCTTT
CASSWTENTEAFF
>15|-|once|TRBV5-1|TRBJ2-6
TGCGCCAGCTCACAGGGAGTAGCTGGGGCCAACGTCCTGACTTTC
CASSQGVAGANVLTF
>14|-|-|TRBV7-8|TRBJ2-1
TGTGCCACCCAGGGAAATGTAGGGGAAAATGAGCAGTTCTTC
CATQGNVGENEQFF
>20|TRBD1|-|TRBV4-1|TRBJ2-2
TGCGCCAGCAGCTCGCTTTGGGACAGGGGGCGCGGTACGAACACCGGGGAGCTGTTTTTT
CASSSLWDRGRGTNTGELFF
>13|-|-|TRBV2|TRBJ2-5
TGTGCCAGCAGTGGGGCCCTCCAAGAGACCCAGTACTTC
CASSGALQETQYF
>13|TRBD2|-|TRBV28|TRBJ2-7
TGTGCCAGCAGTTTGGGGGGGAAGGGCGAGCAGTACTTC
CASSLGGKGEQYF
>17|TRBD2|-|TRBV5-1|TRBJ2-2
TGCGCCAGCAGCTGGGGACTAGCGGGAGATTCGACCGGGGAGCTGTTTTTT
CASSWGLAGDSTGELFF
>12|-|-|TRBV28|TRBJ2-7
TGTCCAAGGGGCAGGGGCGACTACGAGCAGTACTTC
CPRGRGDYEQYF
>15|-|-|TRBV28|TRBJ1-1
TGTGCCAGCAGTCCCCACGGCAGGGCGGACACTGAAGCTTTCTTT
CASSPHGRADTEAFF
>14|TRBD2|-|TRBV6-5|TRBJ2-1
TGTGCCAGCAGACCCGGACTAGCGGGGAATGAGCAGTTCTTC
CASRPGLAGNEQFF